Listed here are 12 T cell receptor beta chains from one sample, sequenced in a study of T cells after yellow fever vaccination. From the 5' RACE reads, TCRdb called clonotypes with MiXCR, one entry per CDR3 protein. The sample lists some 350,000 distinct CDR3 sequences, roughly 12% occurring once. Specimen: PBMCs, collected on the day of the first yellow fever vaccination. The source of these receptors is a young man who received the YFV17D yellow fever vaccine.

This clonotype was seen a few times. The V gene is TRBV25-1, the J gene TRBJ2-7; 10 nucleotides agree with TRBD2. Trimming cost V 5 bases and J 5 bases; bases outside gene matches: 12. Per the germline V gene, CDR1 is MGHDK and CDR2 is SYGVNS. This CDR3 has 16 amino acids. The CDR3 is CASSMPGLAGEHEQYF. The CDR3 bases are TGTGCCAGCAGTATGCCTGGGCTAGCGGGGGAACACGAGCAGTACTTC.

This clonotype has only a few counts. The J gene is TRBJ2-7, the V gene TRBV29-1, with D possibly being TRBD1 (6 bases). The CDR3 contains 13 residues. Germline loops: CDR1 SQVTM, CDR2 ANQGSEA. CDR3 sequence: CRLDRFYPLEQYV. CDR3 DNA: TGCAGGTTAGACAGGTTCTACCCCCTCGAGCAGTACGTC.

This clonotype was found a few times. V and J are TRBV5-1 and TRBJ2-3, with TRBD1 as a possible D gene (5 bases). The CDR3 has 14 residues. The V end was cut by 3 bases, the J end by 6 bases, with 14 bases between. The germline V gene encodes CDR1 SGHRS and CDR2 YFSETQ. The CDR3 loop reads CASSSTASSDTQYF. The CDR3 DNA follows: TGCGCCAGCAGCTCGACAGCTAGTTCCGATACGCAGTATTTT.

This clonotype has only a few counts. CDR3 in amino acids: CASSPGQGSPPQHF. CDR3 nucleotide sequence: TGTGCCAGCAGCCCCGGACAGGGCTCCCCGCCCCAGCATTTT. V gene TRBV7-2 combines with J gene TRBJ1-5, with 8 positions matching TRBD1. J was trimmed by 9 bases and V by 5 bases; bases with no gene match: 9. The CDR3 extends over 14 amino acids. Germline lookup yields CDR1 SGHTA and CDR2 FQGNSA.

V gene TRBV28 combines with J gene TRBJ2-1; the match to TRBD1 covers 8 bases. J gave up 6 bases and V 6 bases, and 7 bases lay outside the gene matches. This CDR3 comprises 14 residues. CDR1 MDHEN and CDR2 SYDVKM come from the germline V gene. The CDR3 DNA reads TGTGCCAGCAGAACGGGACAGGCAAGCAATGAGCAGTTCTTC. Amino acids: CASRTGQASNEQFF.

This clonotype was picked up a small number of times. The CDR3 DNA follows: TGTGCCAGCAGCCAAACCGGGACAGGGGATTACGAGCAGTACGTC. It specifies CASSQTGTGDYEQYV. This chain connects TRBV3-1 to TRBJ2-7, with TRBD1 identical over 10 bases. Germline assignment: CDR1 LGHDT and CDR2 YNNKEL (reference sequence). The CDR3 sequence is 15 residues long. With V trimmed by 2 bases and J by 4 bases, 5 bases remained unmatched.

This clonotype was counted only a few times. This chain links TRBV30 with TRBJ2-7, with D perhaps matching TRBD1 or TRBD2 (6 bases each). The CDR3 is 14 amino acids. The germline V and J ends were trimmed by 2 bases and 0 bases, with 11 bases remaining between them. Germline V gene sequence: CDR1 GTSNPN, CDR2 SVGIG (reference sequence). The chain's CDR3 is CAWSKGGSSYEQYF. CDR3 DNA: TGTGCCTGGAGTAAGGGGGGATCCTCCTACGAGCAGTACTTC.

The rearrangement links TRBV7-9 to TRBJ2-2, with TRBD2 identical over 10 bases. CDR3 size: 17 residues. The germline gives CDR1 SEHNR, CDR2 FQNEAQ (reference sequence). Losses at the gene ends were 5 bases for V and 8 bases for J; bases not matched to a gene: 14. The CDR3 loop reads CASSPRASGGDNGELFF. In DNA form, the CDR3 reads TGTGCCAGCAGCCCCCGGGCCAGCGGGGGGGACAATGGGGAGCTGTTTTTT. The whole variable domain, remainder taken from reference TRBV7-9 and TRBJ2-2, is DTGVSQNPRHKITKRGQNVTFRCDPISEHNRLYWYRQTLGQGPEFLTYFQNEAQLEKSRLLSDRFSAERPKGSFSTLEIQRTEQGDSAMYLCASSPRASGGDNGELFFGEGSRLTVL.

The rearrangement joins TRBV6-1 to TRBJ1-2; 9 bases fit TRBD1. The CDR3 totals 16 residues. The germline gives CDR1 MNHNS, CDR2 SASEGT. The V gene end was trimmed by 8 bases and the J gene end by 5 bases; junction bases not matched to a gene: 15. CDR3 DNA sequence: TGTGCCAGCCGAGCCTACCGGGACAGGGTTAGGTATGGCTACACCTTC. Amino acids: CASRAYRDRVRYGYTF.

This clonotype was picked up a small number of times. The CDR3 is CSAPSGAEAFF. The CDR3 DNA reads TGCAGTGCCCCTTCGGGGGCTGAAGCTTTCTTT. The chain has TRBV20-1 and TRBJ1-1, with D maybe TRBD1 (5 bases). The CDR3 consists of 11 residues. Trimming pared 6 bases from V and 6 bases from J, leaving 11 bases between. CDR1 and CDR2 from the germline V gene are DFQATT and SNEGSKA (reference sequence).

The rearrangement uses TRBV19 and TRBJ2-3; the D gene is possibly TRBD1 (5 bases). CDR3 length equals 13 residues. V was shortened by 5 bases and J by 10 bases, with 16 bases between the two germline ends. The germline V gene encodes CDR1 LNHDA and CDR2 SQIVND (reference sequence). The DNA of the CDR3 is TGTGCCAGTAGTCGACTTGGTGGGGCCCCGCAGTATTTT. This encodes CASSRLGGAPQYF.

The V call is TRBV6-1, the J call TRBJ2-2; TRBD2 is a possible D gene (6 bases). Deletions cut 2 bases from V and 5 bases from J, with 15 bases between. Germline V gene lookup returns CDR1 MNHNS and CDR2 SASEGT. The CDR3 runs 16 residues. CDR3 DNA: TGTGCCAGCAGTGAACCCCTAATGGCGGGGACCGGGGAGCTGTTTTTT. Translation: CASSEPLMAGTGELFF.